This is a list of T cell receptor beta chains from one sample in a study of beta chain features in type 1 diabetes. Assay: immunoSEQ multiplex PCR; the TCRdb copy retains only in-frame clones and omits some. The sample records 150,000 to 170,000 clones, around 8% being singletons. The sequencing sample was made of central memory CD4+ T cells from blood. The receptors were gathered from a man aged 18 to 30 in good health. The CDR3 runs from the conserved cysteine through the conserved F or W. Each record gives: CDR3 protein, CDR3 DNA, D gene, V gene, J gene, clone size. The D gene is left open where the match is weak. The size of a clone is reported for some rows only, either as once, few or many, or as a class for expanded clones.

CDR3: CASSMLASGGKRYNEQFF; DNA: TGCGCCAGCAGCATGTTGGCTAGCGGGGGGAAACGATACAATGAGCAGTTCTTC; D: TRBD2; V: TRBV5-1; J: TRBJ2-1; size: -
CDR3: CASSPAGGEQYF; DNA: TGTGCCAGCAGCCCTGCAGGGGGGGAGCAGTACTTC; D: -; V: TRBV7-9; J: TRBJ2-7; size: -
CDR3: CSARLAGQYNEQFF; DNA: TGCAGCGCCAGACTAGCGGGACAATACAATGAGCAGTTCTTC; D: TRBD2; V: TRBV29-1; J: TRBJ2-1; size: many
CDR3: CASSISGTGDYEQYF; DNA: TGTGCCAGCAGCATATCGGGGACAGGGGATTACGAGCAGTACTTC; D: TRBD1; V: TRBV25-1; J: TRBJ2-7; size: many
CDR3: CASSFSQGTEAFF; DNA: TGCGCCAGCAGCTTCAGTCAGGGCACTGAAGCTTTCTTT; D: -; V: TRBV5-1; J: TRBJ1-1; size: -
CDR3: CSCRAGTNTGELFF; DNA: TGCAGCTGCAGGGCAGGGACTAACACCGGGGAGCTGTTTTTT; D: -; V: TRBV29-1; J: TRBJ2-2; size: -
CDR3: CASSLAGRGQDQPQHF; DNA: TGTGCCAGCAGTTTAGCGGGCAGGGGGCAGGATCAGCCCCAGCATTTT; D: TRBD1; V: TRBV28; J: TRBJ1-5; size: -
CDR3: CASSYSYRAGQPQHF; DNA: TGTGCCAGCAGTTACTCGTACCGGGCGGGTCAGCCCCAGCATTTT; D: -; V: TRBV6-5; J: TRBJ1-5; size: -
CDR3: CASSRGQGNTEAFF; DNA: TGTGCCAGCAGCCGCGGACAGGGAAACACTGAAGCTTTCTTT; D: TRBD1; V: TRBV7-2; J: TRBJ1-1; size: -
CDR3: CASSYYSGRLSNTGELFF; DNA: TGTGCCAGCAGCTATTATAGCGGGAGGCTCTCGAACACCGGGGAGCTGTTTTTT; D: TRBD2; V: TRBV7-6; J: TRBJ2-2; size: few
CDR3: CASSFLGGTSYF; DNA: TGTGCCAGCAGCTTTTTGGGTGGGACTAGCTACTTC; D: TRBD2; V: TRBV5-8; J: TRBJ2-7; size: few
CDR3: CASSWDRANTGELFF; DNA: TGTGCCAGCAGTTGGGACAGGGCAAACACCGGGGAGCTGTTTTTT; D: TRBD1; V: TRBV28; J: TRBJ2-2; size: -
CDR3: CASSFGGRENTEAFF; DNA: TGTGCCAGCAGTTTCGGGGGGCGAGAGAACACTGAAGCTTTCTTT; D: -; V: TRBV28; J: TRBJ1-1; size: few
CDR3: CASSRLGSNSPLHF; DNA: TGTGCCAGCAGCCGCCTCGGGTCTAATTCACCCCTCCACTTT; D: -; V: TRBV7-3; J: TRBJ1-6; size: -
CDR3: CASGTSGGSYEQYF; DNA: TGTGCCAGCGGTACTAGCGGCGGCTCCTACGAGCAGTACTTC; D: TRBD2; V: TRBV7-9; J: TRBJ2-7; size: many
CDR3: CASSRGTSGSDEQYF; DNA: TGTGCCAGCAGTCGGGGGACTAGCGGGTCGGACGAGCAGTACTTC; D: TRBD2; V: TRBV28; J: TRBJ2-7; size: -
CDR3: CAWSVGGNRYNEQFF; DNA: TGTGCCTGGAGTGTAGGCGGGAATAGATACAATGAGCAGTTCTTC; D: -; V: TRBV30; J: TRBJ2-1; size: many
CDR3: CAWGQGLETQYF; DNA: TGTGCCTGGGGACAGGGGCTGGAGACCCAGTACTTC; D: TRBD1; V: TRBV30; J: TRBJ2-5; size: -
CDR3: CASSSTRTAEDTIYF; DNA: TGTGCCAGCAGCTCCACCCGGACGGCGGAGGACACCATATATTTT; D: -; V: TRBV11-2; J: TRBJ1-3; size: -
CDR3: CASSLNRAVNEQFF; DNA: TGTGCCAGCAGCCTAAACAGGGCGGTCAATGAGCAGTTCTTC; D: -; V: TRBV5-5; J: TRBJ2-1; size: -
CDR3: CASSTPGLDVGYTF; DNA: TGTGCCAGTAGTACTCCAGGGCTCGACGTTGGCTACACCTTC; D: -; V: TRBV19; J: TRBJ1-2; size: few
CDR3: CAWIPISDGSYEQYF; DNA: TGTGCCTGGATCCCGATCTCTGACGGGAGCTACGAGCAGTACTTC; D: -; V: TRBV30; J: TRBJ2-7; size: -